This paragraph reports one T cell receptor beta chain. The data stem from a study of T cells in Graves' hyperthyroidism and ophthalmopathy. The CDR3 regions of TCR beta were amplified from RNA transcripts. A first-round RT-PCR of the TCR CDR3 used the HTBI primer set. TCRdb ran MiXCR on the multiplex PCR reads and lists one entry per CDR3 protein. The sample comprises around 540,000 distinct CDR3 sequences, just over 45% of which are singletons, and about 7.8% rests with the top ten. Together with thyroid ultrasound, orbital computed tomography, serum thyroxine and TRAb, clinical symptoms were used for diagnoses. CDR1 DFQATT and CDR2 SNEGSKA come from the germline V gene (reference sequence). CDR3 size: 16 residues. Trimming removed 4 bases from V and 2 bases from J; junction bases left unmatched: 10.

The clonotype comes from a woman aged 18-29 years with Graves' hyperthyroidism. V is TRBV20-1 and J is TRBJ2-7; 11 positions match TRBD2. The sequencing input was peripheral blood or thyroid tissue (not recorded which). The CDR3 sequence is CSANPTTSGMAYEQYF. As DNA, the CDR3 is TGCAGTGCTAACCCGACGACTAGCGGGATGGCCTACGAGCAGTACTTC.